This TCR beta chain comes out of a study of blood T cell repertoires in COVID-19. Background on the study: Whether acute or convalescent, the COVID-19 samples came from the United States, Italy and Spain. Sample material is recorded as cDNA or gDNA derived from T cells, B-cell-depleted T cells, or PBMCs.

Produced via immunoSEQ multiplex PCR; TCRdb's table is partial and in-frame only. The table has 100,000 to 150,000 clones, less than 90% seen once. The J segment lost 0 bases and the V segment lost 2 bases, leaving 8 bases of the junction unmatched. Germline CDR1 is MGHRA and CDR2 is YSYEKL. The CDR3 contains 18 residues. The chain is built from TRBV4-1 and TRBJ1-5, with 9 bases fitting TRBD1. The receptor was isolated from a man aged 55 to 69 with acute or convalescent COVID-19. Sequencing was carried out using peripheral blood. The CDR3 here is CASSQLGQGSDSNQPQHF. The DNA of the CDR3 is TGCGCCAGCAGCCAACTCGGACAGGGGTCAGATAGCAATCAGCCCCAGCATTTT.